What follows are 6 T cell receptor beta chains derived from one specimen sequenced in a study of immune evolution from preneoplasia to lung adenocarcinoma. The data were produced by immunoSEQ multiplex PCR, yet TCRdb's version contains in-frame clones alone and is incomplete. The repertoire holds roughly 10,000 clones, with 78% as singletons. The sample was FFPE minimally invasive lung adenocarcinoma tissue. Receptors originate from a person between 55 and 80 years old with lung adenocarcinoma.

This clone was counted once. V usage is TRBV11-3 and J usage is TRBJ2-5; no clear D gene. V was pared by 5 bases and J by 7 bases, with 11 bases between. The CDR3 sequence is 12 residues long. The germline gives CDR1 SGHNT, CDR2 YENEEA. The CDR3 coding sequence is TGTGCCAGCAGCCCTTTATCGGGGACCCAGTACTTC. It encodes CASSPLSGTQYF.

The table lists this clone with a few counts. The V and J genes are TRBV18 and TRBJ2-2; D might be TRBD1 (5 bases). The CDR3 is 15 amino acids. Trimming removed 5 bases from V and 1 base from J, with 11 bases in between. Germline V lookup: CDR1 KGHSH, CDR2 LQKENI. The DNA for the CDR3 is TGTGCCAGCTCATCCTTAGACAGGAACACCGGGGAGCTGTTTTTT. Protein product: CASSSLDRNTGELFF.

This clone was detected once. The chain joins TRBV29-1 to TRBJ2-1; 8 bases fit TRBD2. The CDR3 runs 14 residues. The germline V gene encodes CDR1 SQVTM and CDR2 ANQGSEA. J was trimmed by 1 base and V by 4 bases; bases with no gene match: 3. The CDR3 is CSVGGGGSYNEQFF. Here the CDR3 DNA reads TGCAGCGTTGGAGGCGGGGGGTCCTACAATGAGCAGTTCTTC.

The rearrangement uses TRBV11-2 and TRBJ1-1, with unresolved D. The germline V gene encodes CDR1 SGHAT and CDR2 FQNNGV. This CDR3 spans 14 amino acids. The V gene lost 0 bases and the J gene lost 4 bases, with 9 bases spanning the gap. CDR3 sequence: CASSLELKGTEAFF. In DNA form, the CDR3 reads TGTGCCAGCAGCTTAGAACTCAAAGGCACTGAAGCTTTCTTT.

The rearrangement links TRBV5-6 to TRBJ1-2, with D possibly TRBD1 on 5 matching bases. Germline-derived CDR1 and CDR2 are SGHDT and YYEEEE. The CDR3 contains 14 residues. The ends were cut back, 0 bases at V and 4 bases at J, with 10 bases in the middle. The CDR3 loop reads CASSLGFRAYGYTF. The CDR3, as DNA: TGTGCCAGCAGCTTGGGGTTCAGGGCCTATGGCTACACCTTC.

V gene TRBV27 combines with J gene TRBJ2-2; 11 nucleotides agree with TRBD2. From germline, CDR1 is MNHEY and CDR2 SMNVEV (reference sequence). The CDR3 loop spans 14 amino acids. In nucleotides, the CDR3 is TGTCCTACTAGCGGGAGCCCGAACACCGGGGAGCTGTTTTTT. Amino acids: CPTSGSPNTGELFF.